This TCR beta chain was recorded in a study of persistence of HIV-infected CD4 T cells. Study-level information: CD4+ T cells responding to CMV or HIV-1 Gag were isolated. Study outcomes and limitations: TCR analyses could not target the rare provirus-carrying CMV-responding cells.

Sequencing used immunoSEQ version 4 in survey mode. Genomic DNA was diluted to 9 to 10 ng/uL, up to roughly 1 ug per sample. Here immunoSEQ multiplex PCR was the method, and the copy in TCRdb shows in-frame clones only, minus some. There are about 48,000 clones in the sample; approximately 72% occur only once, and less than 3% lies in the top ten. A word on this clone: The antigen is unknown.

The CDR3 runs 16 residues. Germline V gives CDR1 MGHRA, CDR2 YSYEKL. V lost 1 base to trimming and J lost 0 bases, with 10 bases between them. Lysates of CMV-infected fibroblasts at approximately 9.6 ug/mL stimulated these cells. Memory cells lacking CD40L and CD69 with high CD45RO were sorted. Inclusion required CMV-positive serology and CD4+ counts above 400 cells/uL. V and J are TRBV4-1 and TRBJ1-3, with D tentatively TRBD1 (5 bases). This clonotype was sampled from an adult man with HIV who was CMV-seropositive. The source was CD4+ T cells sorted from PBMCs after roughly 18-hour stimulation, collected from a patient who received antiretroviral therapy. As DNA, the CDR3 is TGCGCCAGCAGCCAAGTCCCAGGGAGCTCTGGAAACACCATATATTTT. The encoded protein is CASSQVPGSSGNTIYF.